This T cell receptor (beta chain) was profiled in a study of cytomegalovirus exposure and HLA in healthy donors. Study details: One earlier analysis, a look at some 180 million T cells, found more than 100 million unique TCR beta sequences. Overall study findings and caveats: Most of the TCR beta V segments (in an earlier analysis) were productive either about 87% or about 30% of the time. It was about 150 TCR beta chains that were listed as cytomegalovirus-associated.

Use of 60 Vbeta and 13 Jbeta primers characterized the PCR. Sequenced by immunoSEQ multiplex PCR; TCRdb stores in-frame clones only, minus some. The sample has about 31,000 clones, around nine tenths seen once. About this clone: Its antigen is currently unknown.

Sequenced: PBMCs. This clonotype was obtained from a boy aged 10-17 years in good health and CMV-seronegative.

The CDR3, as DNA: TGTGCCTGGAGTCGTAACAGGGTTTATGGCTACACCTTC. Protein product: CAWSRNRVYGYTF. The chain combines TRBV30 with TRBJ1-2; D might be TRBD1 (6 bases). V was pared by 2 bases and J by 5 bases, with 12 bases between. CDR1 and CDR2 (germline): GTSNPN, SVGIG (reference sequence). The CDR3 runs 13 residues.